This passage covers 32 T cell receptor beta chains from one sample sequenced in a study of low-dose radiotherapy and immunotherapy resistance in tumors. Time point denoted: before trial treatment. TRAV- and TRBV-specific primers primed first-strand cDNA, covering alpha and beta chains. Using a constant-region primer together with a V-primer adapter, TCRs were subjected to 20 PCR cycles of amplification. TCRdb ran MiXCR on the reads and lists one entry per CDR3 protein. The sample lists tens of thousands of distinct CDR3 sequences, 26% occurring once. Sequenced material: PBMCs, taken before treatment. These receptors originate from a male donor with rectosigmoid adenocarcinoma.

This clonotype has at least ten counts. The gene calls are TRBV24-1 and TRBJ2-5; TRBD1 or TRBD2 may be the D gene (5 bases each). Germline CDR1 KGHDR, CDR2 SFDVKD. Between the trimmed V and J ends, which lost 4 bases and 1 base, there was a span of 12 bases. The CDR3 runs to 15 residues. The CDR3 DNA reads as TGTGCCACCAGTGAGAGGGGAACCCGCCAAGAGACCCAGTACTTC. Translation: CATSERGTRQETQYF.

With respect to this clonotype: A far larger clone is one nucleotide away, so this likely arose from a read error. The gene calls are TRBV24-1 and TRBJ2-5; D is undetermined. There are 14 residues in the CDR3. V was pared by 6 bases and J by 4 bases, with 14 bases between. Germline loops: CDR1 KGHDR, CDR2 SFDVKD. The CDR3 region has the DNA TGTGCCACCAGTTTTCTGTCTAACAGAGAGACCCAGTACTTC. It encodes CATSFLSNRETQYF.

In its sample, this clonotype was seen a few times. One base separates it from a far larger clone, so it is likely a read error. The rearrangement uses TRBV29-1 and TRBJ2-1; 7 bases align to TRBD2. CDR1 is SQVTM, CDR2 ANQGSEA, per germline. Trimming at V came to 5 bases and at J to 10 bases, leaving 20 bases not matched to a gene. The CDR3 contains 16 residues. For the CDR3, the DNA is TGCAGCGTTAGGTCACACCGTTCGGGCGGGAGTCCCGAGCAGTTCTTC. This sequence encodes CSVRSHRSGGSPEQFF.

CDR3 amino acids: CASGTGDSYEQYF. The CDR3 DNA reads as TGTGCCAGCGGCACAGGGGACTCCTACGAGCAGTACTTC. This sequence joins TRBV7-6 and TRBJ2-7, with TRBD1 matching 7 bases. The germline gives CDR1 SGHVS, CDR2 FNYEAQ. The CDR3 runs to 13 residues. The junction had 4 bases not matched to a gene; V was cut back by 8 bases and J by 0 bases.

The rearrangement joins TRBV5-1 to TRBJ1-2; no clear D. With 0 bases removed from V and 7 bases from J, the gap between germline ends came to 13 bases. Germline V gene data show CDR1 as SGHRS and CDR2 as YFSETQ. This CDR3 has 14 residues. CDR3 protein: CASSLEGGAAGYTF. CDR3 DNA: TGCGCCAGCAGCTTGGAGGGAGGCGCGGCTGGCTACACCTTC.

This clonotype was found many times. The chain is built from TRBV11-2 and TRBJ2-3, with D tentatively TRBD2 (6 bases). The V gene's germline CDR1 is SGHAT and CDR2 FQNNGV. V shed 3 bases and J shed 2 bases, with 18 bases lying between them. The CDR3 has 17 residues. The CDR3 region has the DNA TGTGCCAGCAGCTTGACTAGACTCGCGGGTTCCACAGATACGCAGTATTTT. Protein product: CASSLTRLAGSTDTQYF.

In DNA, the CDR3 is TGTGCCAGCAGCTTTCAACGCACAGATACGCAGTATTTT. This encodes CASSFQRTDTQYF. The chain couples TRBV5-4 to TRBJ2-3; the D is unclear. This CDR3 contains 13 residues. V was trimmed by 2 bases and J by 1 base, leaving 5 bases between them. The V gene's germline CDR1 is SGHNT and CDR2 YYREEE (reference sequence).

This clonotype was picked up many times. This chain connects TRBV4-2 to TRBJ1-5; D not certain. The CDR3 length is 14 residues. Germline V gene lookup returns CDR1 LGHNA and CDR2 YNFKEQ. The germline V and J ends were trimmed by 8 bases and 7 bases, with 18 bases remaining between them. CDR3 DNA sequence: TGTGCCAGCTCGGCCGGGCCGGGGAACCAGCCCCAGCATTTT. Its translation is CASSAGPGNQPQHF.

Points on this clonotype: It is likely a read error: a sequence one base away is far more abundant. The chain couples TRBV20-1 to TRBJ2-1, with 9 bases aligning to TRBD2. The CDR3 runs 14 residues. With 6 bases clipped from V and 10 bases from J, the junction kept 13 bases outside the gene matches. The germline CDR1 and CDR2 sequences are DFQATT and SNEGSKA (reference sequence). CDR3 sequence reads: CSAQPGTSSYEQFF. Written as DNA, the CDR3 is TGCAGTGCCCAACCCGGGACTAGCTCCTACGAGCAGTTCTTC.

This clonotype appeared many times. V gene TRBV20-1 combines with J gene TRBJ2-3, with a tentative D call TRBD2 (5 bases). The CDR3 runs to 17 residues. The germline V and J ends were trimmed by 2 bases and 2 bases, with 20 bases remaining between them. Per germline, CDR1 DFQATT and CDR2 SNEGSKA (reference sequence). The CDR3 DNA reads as TGCAGTGCTAGATACGCCTTTTTGAGCGGTCCCACAGATACGCAGTATTTT. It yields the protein CSARYAFLSGPTDTQYF.

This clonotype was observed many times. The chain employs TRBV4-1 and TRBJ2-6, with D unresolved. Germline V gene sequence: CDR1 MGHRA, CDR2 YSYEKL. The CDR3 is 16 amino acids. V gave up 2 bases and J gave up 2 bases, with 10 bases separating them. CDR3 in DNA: TGCGCCAGCAGCCAATCGGTTACGACTGGGGCCAACGTCCTGACTTTC. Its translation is CASSQSVTTGANVLTF.

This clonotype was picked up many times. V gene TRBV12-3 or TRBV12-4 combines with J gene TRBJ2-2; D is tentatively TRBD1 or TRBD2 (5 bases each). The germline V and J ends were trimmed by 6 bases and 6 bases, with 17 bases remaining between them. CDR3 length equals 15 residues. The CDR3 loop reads CASRGARVRAGELFF. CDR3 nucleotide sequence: TGTGCCAGCAGGGGAGCCAGGGTACGGGCCGGGGAGCTGTTTTTT.

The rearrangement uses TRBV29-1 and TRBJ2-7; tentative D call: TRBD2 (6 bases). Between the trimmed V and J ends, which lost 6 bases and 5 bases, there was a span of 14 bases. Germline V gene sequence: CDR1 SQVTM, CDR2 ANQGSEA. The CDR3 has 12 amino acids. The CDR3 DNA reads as TGCAGCGTCGCGTTGTGGGGGGACGAGCAGTACTTC. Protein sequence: CSVALWGDEQYF.

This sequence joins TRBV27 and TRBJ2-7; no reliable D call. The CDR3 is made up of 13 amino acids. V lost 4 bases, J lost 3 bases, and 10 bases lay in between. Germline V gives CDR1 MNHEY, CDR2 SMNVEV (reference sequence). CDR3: CASSSSVNYEQYF. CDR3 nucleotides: TGTGCCAGCAGTTCCTCTGTCAACTACGAGCAGTACTTC.

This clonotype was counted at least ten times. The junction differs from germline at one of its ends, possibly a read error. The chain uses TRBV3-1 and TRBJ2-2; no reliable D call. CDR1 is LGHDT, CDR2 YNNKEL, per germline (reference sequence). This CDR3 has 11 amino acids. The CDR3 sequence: CASRQAGELFF. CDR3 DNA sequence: TGTGCCAGCAGGCAAGCCGGGGAGCTGTTTTTT.

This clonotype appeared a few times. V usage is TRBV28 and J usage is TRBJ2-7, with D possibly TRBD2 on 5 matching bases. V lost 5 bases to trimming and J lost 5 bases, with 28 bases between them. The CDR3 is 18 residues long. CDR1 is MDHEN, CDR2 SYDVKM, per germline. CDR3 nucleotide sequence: TGTGCCAGCAGTCGAAAAAGAACGGGGATCGTTTCCCCCAACGAGCAGTACTTC. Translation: CASSRKRTGIVSPNEQYF.

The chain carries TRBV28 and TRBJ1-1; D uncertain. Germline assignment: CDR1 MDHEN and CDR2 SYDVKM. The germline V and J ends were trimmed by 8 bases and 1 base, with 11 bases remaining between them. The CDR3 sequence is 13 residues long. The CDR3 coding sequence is TGTGCCAGCTATTGGACCGCGAACACTGAAGCTTTCTTT. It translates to CASYWTANTEAFF.

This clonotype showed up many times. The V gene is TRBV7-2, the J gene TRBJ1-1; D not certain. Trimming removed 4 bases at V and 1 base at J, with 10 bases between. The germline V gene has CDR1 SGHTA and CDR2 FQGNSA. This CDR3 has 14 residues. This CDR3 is CASSSSHANTEAFF. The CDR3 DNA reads TGTGCCAGCAGCTCCTCTCATGCGAACACTGAAGCTTTCTTT.

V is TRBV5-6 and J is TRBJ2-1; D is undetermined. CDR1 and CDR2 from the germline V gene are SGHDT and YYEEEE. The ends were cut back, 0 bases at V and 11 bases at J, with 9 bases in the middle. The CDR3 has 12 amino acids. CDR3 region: CASSLAPTQQFF. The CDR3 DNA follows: TGTGCCAGCAGCTTGGCCCCCACTCAGCAGTTCTTC.

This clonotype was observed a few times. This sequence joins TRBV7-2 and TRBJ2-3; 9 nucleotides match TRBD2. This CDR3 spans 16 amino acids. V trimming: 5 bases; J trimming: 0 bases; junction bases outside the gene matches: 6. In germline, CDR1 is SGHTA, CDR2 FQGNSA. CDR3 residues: CASSPPRGGSTDTQYF. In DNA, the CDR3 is TGTGCCAGCAGCCCGCCGCGGGGGGGTAGCACAGATACGCAGTATTTT.

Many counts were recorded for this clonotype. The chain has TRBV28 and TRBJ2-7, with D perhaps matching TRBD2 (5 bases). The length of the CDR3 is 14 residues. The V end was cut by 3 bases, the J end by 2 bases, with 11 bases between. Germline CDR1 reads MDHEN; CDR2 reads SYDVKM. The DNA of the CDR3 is TGTGCCAGCAGTTTGCCCGGAGGAACCTACGAGCAGTACTTC. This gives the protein CASSLPGGTYEQYF.

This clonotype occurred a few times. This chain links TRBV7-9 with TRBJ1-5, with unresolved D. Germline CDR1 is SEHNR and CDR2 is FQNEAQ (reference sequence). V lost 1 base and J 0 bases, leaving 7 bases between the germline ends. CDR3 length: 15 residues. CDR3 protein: CASSLGSSSNQPQHF. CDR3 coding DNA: TGTGCCAGCAGCTTAGGTTCGAGTAGCAATCAGCCCCAGCATTTT.

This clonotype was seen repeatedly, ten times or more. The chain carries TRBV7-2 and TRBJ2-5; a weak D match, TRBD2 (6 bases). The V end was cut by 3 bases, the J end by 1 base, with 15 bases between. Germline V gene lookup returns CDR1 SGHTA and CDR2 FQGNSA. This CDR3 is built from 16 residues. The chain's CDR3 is CASSFRPGRSQETQYF. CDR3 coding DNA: TGTGCCAGCAGCTTTCGTCCAGGGAGGAGCCAAGAGACCCAGTACTTC.

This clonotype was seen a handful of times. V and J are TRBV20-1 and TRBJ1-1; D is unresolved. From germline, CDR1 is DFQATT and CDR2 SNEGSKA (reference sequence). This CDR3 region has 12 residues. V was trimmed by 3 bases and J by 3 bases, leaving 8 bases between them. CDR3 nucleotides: TGCAGTGCTAGGGTCCCGGACACTGAAGCTTTCTTT. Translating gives CSARVPDTEAFF.

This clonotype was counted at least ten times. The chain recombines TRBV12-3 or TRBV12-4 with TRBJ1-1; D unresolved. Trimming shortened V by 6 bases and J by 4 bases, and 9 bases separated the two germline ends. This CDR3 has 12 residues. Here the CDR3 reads CASSPPPTEAFF. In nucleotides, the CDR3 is TGTGCCAGCAGCCCTCCCCCCACTGAAGCTTTCTTT.

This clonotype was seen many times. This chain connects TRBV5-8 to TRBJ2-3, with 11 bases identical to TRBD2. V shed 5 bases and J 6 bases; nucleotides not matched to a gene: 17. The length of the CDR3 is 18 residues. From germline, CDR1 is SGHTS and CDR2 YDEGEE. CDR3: CASSTNGASGGIGDTQYF. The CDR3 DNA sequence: TGTGCCAGCAGTACAAATGGGGCTAGCGGGGGGATTGGCGATACGCAGTATTTT.

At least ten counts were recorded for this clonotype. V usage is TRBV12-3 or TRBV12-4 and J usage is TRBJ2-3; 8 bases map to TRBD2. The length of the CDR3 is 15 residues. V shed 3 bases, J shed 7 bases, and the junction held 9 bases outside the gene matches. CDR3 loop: CASSFLAGASNTQYF. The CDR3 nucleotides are TGTGCCAGCAGTTTTCTAGCGGGTGCTAGTAATACGCAGTATTTT.

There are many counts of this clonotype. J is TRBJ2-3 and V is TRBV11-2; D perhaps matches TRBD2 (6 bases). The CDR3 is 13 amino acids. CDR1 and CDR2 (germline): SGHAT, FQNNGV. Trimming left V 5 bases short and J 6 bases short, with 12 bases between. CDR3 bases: TGTGCCAGCAGCCCGGGAGCCCTGGATACGCAGTATTTT. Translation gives CASSPGALDTQYF. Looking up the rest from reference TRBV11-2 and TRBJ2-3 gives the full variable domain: EAGVAQSPRYKIIEKRQSVAFWCNPISGHATLYWYQQILGQGPKLLIQFQNNGVVDDSQLPKDRFSAERLKGVDSTLKIQPAKLEDSAVYLCASSPGALDTQYFGPGTRLTVL.

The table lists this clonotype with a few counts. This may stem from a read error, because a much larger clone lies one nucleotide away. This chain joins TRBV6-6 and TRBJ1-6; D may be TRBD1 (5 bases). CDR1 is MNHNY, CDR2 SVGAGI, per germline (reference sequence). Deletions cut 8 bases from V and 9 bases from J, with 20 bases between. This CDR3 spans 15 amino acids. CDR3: CASGMEAGGISPLHF. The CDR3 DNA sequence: TGTGCCAGCGGAATGGAGGCCGGGGGGATTTCACCCCTCCACTTT.

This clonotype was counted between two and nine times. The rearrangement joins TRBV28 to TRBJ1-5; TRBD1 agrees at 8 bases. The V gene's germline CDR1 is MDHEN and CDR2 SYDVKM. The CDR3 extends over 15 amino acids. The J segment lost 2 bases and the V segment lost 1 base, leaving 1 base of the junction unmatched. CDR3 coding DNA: TGTGCCAGCAGTTTATCGGACAGGGGCAATCAGCCCCAGCATTTT. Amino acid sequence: CASSLSDRGNQPQHF. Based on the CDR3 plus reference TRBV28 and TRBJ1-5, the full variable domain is DVKVTQSSRYLVKRTGEKVFLECVQDMDHENMFWYRQDPGLGLRLIYFSYDVKMKEKGDIPEGYSVSREKKERFSLILESASTNQTSMYLCASSLSDRGNQPQHFGDGTRLSIL.

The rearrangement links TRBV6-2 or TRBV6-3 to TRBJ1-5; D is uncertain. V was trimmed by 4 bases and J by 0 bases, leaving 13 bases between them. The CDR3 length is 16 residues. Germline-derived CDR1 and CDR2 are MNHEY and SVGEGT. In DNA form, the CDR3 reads TGTGCCAGCAGTTCCCACTCAGGTTATAGCAATCAGCCCCAGCATTTT. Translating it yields CASSSHSGYSNQPQHF.

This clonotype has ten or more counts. CDR3 amino acids: CASSQMAHSNQPQHF. Here the CDR3 DNA reads TGTGCCAGCAGCCAGATGGCCCATAGCAATCAGCCCCAGCATTTT. V usage is TRBV3-1 and J usage is TRBJ1-5; no clear D gene. Deletions cut 3 bases from V and 0 bases from J, with 9 bases between. From germline, CDR1 is LGHDT and CDR2 YNNKEL (reference sequence). The CDR3 is made up of 15 amino acids.